This T cell receptor beta chain comes out of a study of T cell responses to AZD1222 COVID-19 vaccine. Assay: immunoSEQ multiplex PCR; the TCRdb copy retains only in-frame clones and omits some. Altogether 130,000 or so clones are present, around 84% being singletons, with the ten largest covering roughly an eighth. The CDR3 loop spans 17 amino acids. The germline V gene encodes CDR1 SGHTA and CDR2 FQGNSA. Trimming shortened V by 1 base and J by 0 bases, and 13 bases separated the two germline ends. This clonotype was sampled from an adult in good health. The J gene is TRBJ1-5, the V gene TRBV7-2, with D possibly matching TRBD1 (5 bases). The material was peripheral blood, obtained on day 0 of AZD1222 vaccination. The CDR3, as DNA: TGTGCCAGCAGCTTAGGCGGGACTGCTTATAGCAATCAGCCCCAGCATTTT. Encoded protein: CASSLGGTAYSNQPQHF.